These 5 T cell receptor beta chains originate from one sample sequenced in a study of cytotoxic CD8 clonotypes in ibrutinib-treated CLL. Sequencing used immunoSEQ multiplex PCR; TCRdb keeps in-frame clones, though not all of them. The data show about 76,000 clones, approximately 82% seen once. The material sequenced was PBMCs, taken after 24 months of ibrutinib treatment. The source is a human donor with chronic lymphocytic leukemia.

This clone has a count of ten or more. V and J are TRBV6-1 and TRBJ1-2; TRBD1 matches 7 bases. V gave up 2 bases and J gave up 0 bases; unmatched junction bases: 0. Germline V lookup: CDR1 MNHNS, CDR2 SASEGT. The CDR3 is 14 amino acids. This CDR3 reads CASSEQGANYGYTF. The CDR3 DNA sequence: TGTGCCAGCAGTGAACAGGGGGCTAACTATGGCTACACCTTC.

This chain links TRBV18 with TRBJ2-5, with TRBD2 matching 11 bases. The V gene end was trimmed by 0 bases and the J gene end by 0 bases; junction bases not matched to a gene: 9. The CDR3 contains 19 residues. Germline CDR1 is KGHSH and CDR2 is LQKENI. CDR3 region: CASSPPPHGLAGYQETQYF. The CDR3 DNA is TGTGCCAGCTCACCACCGCCCCATGGACTAGCGGGCTACCAAGAGACCCAGTACTTC.

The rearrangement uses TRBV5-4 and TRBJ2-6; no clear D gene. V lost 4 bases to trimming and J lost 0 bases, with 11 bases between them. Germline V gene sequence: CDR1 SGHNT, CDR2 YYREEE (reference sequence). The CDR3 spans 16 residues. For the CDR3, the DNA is TGTGCCAGCAGCCCCGTTTTCGGCTCTGGGGCCAACGTCCTGACTTTC. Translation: CASSPVFGSGANVLTF.

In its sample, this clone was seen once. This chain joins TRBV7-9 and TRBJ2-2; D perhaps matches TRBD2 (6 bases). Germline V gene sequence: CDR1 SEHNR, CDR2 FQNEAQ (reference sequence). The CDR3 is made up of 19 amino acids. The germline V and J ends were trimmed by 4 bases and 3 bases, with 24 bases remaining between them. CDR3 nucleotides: TGTGCCAGCAGCTCGCGGGCCTCGGCGGGGAGTATGGACACCGGGGAGCTGTTTTTT. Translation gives CASSSRASAGSMDTGELFF. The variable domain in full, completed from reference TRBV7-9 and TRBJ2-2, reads DTGVSQNPRHKITKRGQNVTFRCDPISEHNRLYWYRQTLGQGPEFLTYFQNEAQLEKSRLLSDRFSAERPKGSFSTLEIQRTEQGDSAMYLCASSSRASAGSMDTGELFFGEGSRLTVL.

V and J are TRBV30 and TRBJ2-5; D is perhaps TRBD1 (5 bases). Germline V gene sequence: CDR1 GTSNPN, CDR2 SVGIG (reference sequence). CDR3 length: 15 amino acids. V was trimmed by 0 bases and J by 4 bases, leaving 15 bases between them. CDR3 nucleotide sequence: TGTGCCTGGAGTGTGCACCAAGGGGTAAGAGAGACCCAGTACTTC. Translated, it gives CAWSVHQGVRETQYF.